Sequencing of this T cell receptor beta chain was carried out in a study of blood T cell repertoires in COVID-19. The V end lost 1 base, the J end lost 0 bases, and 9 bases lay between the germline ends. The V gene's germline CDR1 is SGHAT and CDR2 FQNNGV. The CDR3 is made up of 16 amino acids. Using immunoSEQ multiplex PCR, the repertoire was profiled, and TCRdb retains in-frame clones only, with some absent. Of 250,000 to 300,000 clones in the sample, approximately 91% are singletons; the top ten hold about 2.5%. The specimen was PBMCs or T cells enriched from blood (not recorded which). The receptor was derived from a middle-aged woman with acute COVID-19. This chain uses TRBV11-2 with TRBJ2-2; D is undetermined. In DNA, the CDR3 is TGTGCCAGCAGCTTAGTGATCAGGTCGAACACCGGGGAGCTGTTTTTT. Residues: CASSLVIRSNTGELFF.